These 27 T cell receptor beta chains were sequenced from one sample in a study of T cell responses to AZD1222 COVID-19 vaccine. Assay: immunoSEQ multiplex PCR; the TCRdb copy retains only in-frame clones and omits some. The table has 250,000 to 300,000 clones, approximately 94% seen once. Sequenced material: peripheral blood, taken 28 days after the second AZD1222 dose. All receptors come from an adult who received the AZD1222 COVID-19 vaccine.

V usage is TRBV4-1 and J usage is TRBJ2-7; D gene ambiguous. The CDR3 covers 14 residues. V lost 4 bases to trimming and J lost 3 bases, with 13 bases between them. Germline V gives CDR1 MGHRA, CDR2 YSYEKL. Here the CDR3 reads CASSRSAVGYEQYF. CDR3 coding DNA: TGCGCCAGCAGCCGATCTGCGGTGGGCTACGAGCAGTACTTC.

The rearrangement links TRBV30 to TRBJ1-5; D unclear. Germline assignment: CDR1 GTSNPN and CDR2 SVGIG (reference sequence). V was shortened by 1 base and J by 6 bases, with 10 bases between the two germline ends. There are 13 residues in the CDR3. For the CDR3, the DNA is TGTGCCTGGAGTGGGGATTTTGGTCAGCCCCAGCATTTT. It is translated as CAWSGDFGQPQHF.

The CDR3 region has the DNA TGTGCCAGCAAACAGGTCGGGGGCTACACCTTC. It yields the protein CASKQVGGYTF. The chain couples TRBV28 to TRBJ1-2; tentatively, D is TRBD1 (5 bases). The CDR3 loop spans 11 amino acids. Germline V gene lookup returns CDR1 MDHEN and CDR2 SYDVKM. V lost 7 bases and J 8 bases, leaving 11 bases between the germline ends.

On this clone: Additional DNA sequences in this sample encode the identical CDR3. The chain is built from TRBV28 and TRBJ1-2; TRBD1 matches at 7 bases. The germline V gene encodes CDR1 MDHEN and CDR2 SYDVKM. CDR3 length: 13 residues. Trimming removed 3 bases from V and 8 bases from J; junction bases left unmatched: 6. This CDR3 reads CASSLIQGNGYTF. CDR3 nucleotide sequence: TGTGCCAGCAGTTTGATACAGGGGAACGGCTACACCTTC.

The chain couples TRBV7-2 to TRBJ1-3; D perhaps matches TRBD1 (5 bases). V lost 1 base, J lost 4 bases, and 11 bases lay in between. CDR1 SGHTA and CDR2 FQGNSA come from the germline V gene. The length of the CDR3 is 15 residues. The DNA for the CDR3 is TGTGCCAGCAGCTTAGATCAGCAGGGAGGAAACACCATATATTTT. It translates to CASSLDQQGGNTIYF.

The rearrangement uses TRBV2 and TRBJ1-1; possibly TRBD1 for D (5 bases). This CDR3 comprises 10 residues. Trimming shortened V by 4 bases and J by 11 bases, and 8 bases separated the two germline ends. From germline, CDR1 is SNHLY and CDR2 FYNNEI. The CDR3 is CASSGGFAFF. In nucleotides, the CDR3 is TGTGCCAGCAGTGGGGGGTTCGCTTTCTTT.

J is TRBJ2-7 and V is TRBV7-9; 14 bases map to TRBD2. CDR3 length: 18 residues. Germline-derived CDR1 and CDR2 are SEHNR and FQNEAQ (reference sequence). With V trimmed by 7 bases and J by 5 bases, 16 bases remained unmatched. Here the CDR3 DNA reads TGTGCCAGCACGCACCGGGAGGGACTAGCGGGAGTAGATAACGAGCAGTACTTC. It codes for CASTHREGLAGVDNEQYF.

This clone was seen a single time. This chain uses TRBV9 with TRBJ2-7; TRBD2 might be the D (6 bases). Trimming left V 7 bases short and J 7 bases short, with 18 bases between. Germline loops: CDR1 SGDLS, CDR2 YYNGEE. The CDR3 extends over 13 amino acids. The chain's CDR3 is CASSGLSPREQYF. CDR3 nucleotides: TGTGCCAGCTCGGGACTTAGTCCTCGAGAGCAGTACTTC.

The CDR3 region has the DNA TGCGCCAGCAGCCAGGTGGGACAGGGCATCGGGGAGCTGTTTTTT. Protein sequence: CASSQVGQGIGELFF. This chain uses TRBV4-3 with TRBJ2-2; 9 bases fit TRBD1. Germline V lookup: CDR1 LGHNA, CDR2 YSLEER. CDR3 length: 15 amino acids. Losses at the gene ends were 3 bases for V and 7 bases for J; bases not matched to a gene: 6.

The chain recombines TRBV5-1 with TRBJ1-6; 8 bases are a match to TRBD1. The CDR3 extends over 13 amino acids. The V gene's germline CDR1 is SGHRS and CDR2 YFSETQ. The ends lost 5 bases at V and 8 bases at J; junction bases unmatched: 3. The CDR3 DNA sequence: TGCGCCAGCAGACTGGACAGGGATTCACCCCTCCACTTT. Residues: CASRLDRDSPLHF.

The rearrangement joins TRBV19 to TRBJ1-5; no reliable D call. The CDR3 extends over 14 amino acids. Germline V gene sequence: CDR1 LNHDA, CDR2 SQIVND (reference sequence). V shed 5 bases and J shed 5 bases, with 13 bases lying between them. The CDR3 DNA reads TGTGCCAGTAGTTCGGGCACGGAATATCAGCCCCAGCATTTT. This gives the protein CASSSGTEYQPQHF. Drawing the rest from reference TRBV19 and TRBJ1-5, the complete variable domain is DGGITQSPKYLFRKEGQNVTLSCEQNLNHDAMYWYRQDPGQGLRLIYYSQIVNDFQKGDIAEGYSVSREKKESFPLTVTSAQKNPTAFYLCASSSGTEYQPQHFGDGTRLSIL.

The chain uses TRBV3-1 (or the pseudogene TRBV3-2) and TRBJ1-2; no firm D call. The germline V gene encodes CDR1 LGHDT and CDR2 YNNKEL (reference sequence). Trimming removed 4 bases from V and 7 bases from J, with 13 bases in between. The CDR3 runs 13 residues. The CDR3 spells CASSPLGVSGYTF. CDR3 in DNA: TGTGCCAGCAGCCCTTTGGGAGTAAGTGGCTACACCTTC.

The rearrangement links TRBV5-5 to TRBJ2-7; 7 bases align to TRBD1. The CDR3 extends over 16 amino acids. J gave up 4 bases and V 0 bases, and 10 bases lay outside the gene matches. Germline CDR1 SGHKS, CDR2 YYEKEE (reference sequence). The CDR3 reads CASSLVGGDPLYEQYF. In nucleotides, the CDR3 is TGTGCCAGCAGCTTGGTAGGGGGCGATCCCCTTTACGAGCAGTACTTC.

The chain has TRBV5-1 and TRBJ1-2, with D perhaps matching TRBD1 (6 bases). The germline V and J ends were trimmed by 4 bases and 3 bases, with 16 bases remaining between them. The germline CDR1 and CDR2 sequences are SGHRS and YFSETQ. The CDR3 has 15 residues. The CDR3 is CASSRTGGQDYGYTF. The CDR3 coding sequence is TGCGCCAGCAGCCGCACCGGGGGGCAGGACTATGGCTACACCTTC.

CDR3 protein: CASSQRVTNEQFF. In DNA form, the CDR3 reads TGTGCCAGCAGCCAGAGGGTAACCAATGAGCAGTTCTTC. The chain couples TRBV12-3 or TRBV12-4 to TRBJ2-1; tentative D call: TRBD2 (5 bases). The V gene lost 6 bases and the J gene lost 6 bases, with 12 bases spanning the gap. CDR3 length equals 13 residues.

J is TRBJ2-7 and V is TRBV5-1, with D possibly TRBD1 on 5 matching bases. Per germline, CDR1 SGHRS and CDR2 YFSETQ. This CDR3 comprises 14 residues. V was pared by 0 bases and J by 3 bases, with 10 bases between. DNA of the CDR3: TGCGCCAGCAGCTTGGATCCAGGGTACTACGAGCAGTACTTC. It specifies CASSLDPGYYEQYF.

The chain carries TRBV7-9 and TRBJ1-4, with unresolved D. Trimming cost V 10 bases and J 0 bases, with 12 bases left between them. Germline V gene sequence: CDR1 SEHNR, CDR2 FQNEAQ (reference sequence). The CDR3 loop spans 14 amino acids. CDR3 DNA sequence: TGTGCCACCCCCCTCGACGCAACTAATGAAAAACTGTTTTTT. Translation: CATPLDATNEKLFF.

The CDR3 reads CASSPRSGMMTNYGYTF. CDR3 DNA sequence: TGTGCCAGCAGCCCCCGGTCAGGGATGATGACTAACTATGGCTACACCTTC. The gene calls are TRBV7-2 and TRBJ1-2, with TRBD1 as a possible D gene (5 bases). Per germline, CDR1 SGHTA and CDR2 FQGNSA. The CDR3 has 17 residues. The ends were cut back, 5 bases at V and 0 bases at J, with 19 bases in the middle.

This rearrangement joins TRBV6-5 to TRBJ2-7; TRBD2 matches at 8 bases. CDR3 length equals 15 residues. Germline V gene data show CDR1 as MNHEY and CDR2 as SVGAGI. V lost 3 bases and J lost 3; bases outside the gene matches: 7. This CDR3 is CASSYSAGGYYEQYF. CDR3 bases: TGTGCCAGCAGTTATTCGGCGGGAGGTTACTACGAGCAGTACTTC.

This clone was recorded only once. The chain recombines TRBV21-1 with TRBJ1-1; the table names TRBD1, a call not compared with the DNA. TRBV21-1 constitutes a pseudogene. This CDR3 is 14 amino acids long. The CDR3 protein is CANPGRQGNTEAFF. In DNA, the CDR3 is TGTGCCAACCCGGGACGACAGGGGAACACTGAAGCTTTCTTT.

This chain uses TRBV4-1 with TRBJ2-7; D remains unclear. With 0 bases removed from V and 7 bases from J, the gap between germline ends came to 13 bases. The germline CDR1 and CDR2 sequences are MGHRA and YSYEKL. The CDR3 has 14 amino acids. The CDR3 region is CASSQEGRSREQYF. In DNA, the CDR3 is TGCGCCAGCAGCCAAGAAGGGCGGTCCAGAGAGCAGTACTTC.

CDR3 sequence reads: CASSVLEGTDTQYF. DNA of the CDR3: TGTGCCAGCAGCGTCCTCGAGGGAACAGATACGCAGTATTTT. The rearrangement joins TRBV6-5 to TRBJ2-3, with a weak D call TRBD2 (5 bases). CDR3 length: 14 amino acids. Germline V gene data show CDR1 as MNHEY and CDR2 as SVGAGI. V was pared by 6 bases and J by 3 bases, with 13 bases between.

This chain links TRBV15 with TRBJ2-7; 11 bases are a match to TRBD2. Trimming cost V 8 bases and J 1 base; bases outside gene matches: 4. The length of the CDR3 is 14 residues. Germline V gene data show CDR1 as LNHNV and CDR2 as YYDKDF (reference sequence). CDR3 nucleotides: TGTGCCACCTCAACTAGCGGGAGTTCCTACGAGCAGTACTTC. Protein product: CATSTSGSSYEQYF.

V is TRBV5-4 and J is TRBJ2-7; D possibly matches TRBD1 or TRBD2 (6 bases each). The CDR3 is 17 amino acids. V gave up 4 bases and J gave up 0 bases, with 20 bases separating them. Per germline, CDR1 SGHNT and CDR2 YYREEE (reference sequence). The CDR3 bases are TGTGCCAGCAGCCAACTAGGAGGGGGAAGGAGCTCCTACGAGCAGTACTTC. Encoded protein: CASSQLGGGRSSYEQYF.

The rearrangement joins TRBV12-3 or TRBV12-4 to TRBJ2-7, with a tentative D call TRBD1 (5 bases). Trimming cost V 4 bases and J 2 bases, with 6 bases left between them. The length of the CDR3 is 12 residues. The CDR3 sequence is CASSWGTYEQYF. In nucleotides, the CDR3 is TGTGCCAGCAGTTGGGGCACCTACGAGCAGTACTTC.

As for this clone: Other DNA sequences in this specimen translate into the identical CDR3. The chain joins TRBV28 to TRBJ2-7, with D possibly TRBD2 on 6 matching bases. CDR1 and CDR2 from the germline V gene are MDHEN and SYDVKM. The CDR3 has 12 amino acids. V lost 3 bases and J lost 7, with 10 bases in between. Written as DNA, the CDR3 is TGTGCCAGCAGTTTGTTGGGAGGTGAGCAGTACTTC. Its protein product is CASSLLGGEQYF.

V and J are TRBV9 and TRBJ1-5; a weak D match, TRBD1 (5 bases). V lost 4 bases to trimming and J lost 0 bases, with 11 bases between them. Germline values: CDR1 SGDLS, CDR2 YYNGEE. CDR3 length equals 15 residues. The CDR3 nucleotides read TGTGCCAGCAGCTCGGGGCAATATAGCAATCAGCCCCAGCATTTT. Translation: CASSSGQYSNQPQHF.